This T cell receptor beta chain was identified in a study of blood T cell repertoires in COVID-19 (dated by TCRdb to the early 2020s). In the study overall: Samples covering the acute and convalescent phases of COVID-19 were provided by collaborators in the United States, Italy and Spain. The repertoires were made available in a free public database intended to serve as a resource for research on the immune response to SARS-CoV-2. Samples came from the ongoing ImmuneRACE study (first 160 participants) plus 1,254 subjects from 6 global collaborators. The prospective study material was composed of cDNA or gDNA derived from T cells, B-cell-depleted T cells, or PBMCs. The dataset comprised deeply sampled blood TCRbeta repertoires from subjects exposed to, actively infected with, or recovered from COVID-19. The sample metadata nearly always contained a de-identified subject ID, COVID-19 status, age in years and sex. Where available, HLA class I and class II types were obtained from metadata supplied by the sample provider rather than from assay-based typing. What the research found in general, with its limitations: The quantity of clinical and demographic metadata differed by source and by participant and was supplied without curation.

As regards this clone: Which antigen it targets is not known. There are no base qualities to consult, and no much larger clone falls within one base.

In Seattle, one collaborating source enrolled patients while the infection was active and tracked those patients longitudinally over the course of disease. The collaborating institutions used their own protocols to collect whole blood in K2EDTA tubes. For TCRbeta analysis, collaborators shipped samples in one of three forms: frozen whole blood, isolated PBMCs, or DNA extracted from either of those sample types. CDR1 LGHDT and CDR2 YNNKEL were looked up in the germline V gene (reference sequence). The CDR3 contains 14 residues, cysteine and phenylalanine counted. Just the 42-base CDR3 DNA is kept, in frame starting at base 1. V is reduced by 1 base and J by 5 bases, leaving a spacing of 11 bases between them. TCRbeta CDR3 regions were amplified from genomic DNA by means of the immunoSEQ Assay, a bias-controlled multiplex PCR. The study's processing was this. The number of nucleated cells in each sample was estimated by amplification of reference gene primers within the assay. Sequence reads were collapsed and filtered to measure the absolute abundance of every unique TCRbeta CDR3 rearrangement. For each sample, productive Simpson clonality was calculated as the square root of Simpson's diversity index across productive rearrangements. The table comes from immuneACCESS by way of TCRdb, which keeps in-frame sequences with V and J called. Part of the clones is missing from these tables; in studies checked, under half for an unresolved V gene and the rest for unknown reasons. V, J and clone size are those of that table, while D and trimming were read from the DNA. The sample table holds some 450,000 clones, of which 88% were seen once. The ten largest account for around 12% of the sample.

Sequencing was carried out using peripheral blood. The sequence was obtained from a woman aged 50 to 60 with COVID-19, enrolled during active disease. Rearrangement joined TRBV3-1 (or the pseudogene TRBV3-2) to TRBJ1-2; the D gene cannot be resolved reliably. CDR3 protein: CASSQGTAGYGYTF. The bases are TGTGCCAGCAGCCAAGGGACCGCGGGGTATGGCTACACCTTC.